This T cell receptor (beta chain) was documented in a study of blood T cell repertoires in COVID-19. The CDR3 runs 15 residues. Germline loops: CDR1 MDHEN, CDR2 SYDVKM. V lost 7 bases and J 0 bases, leaving 16 bases between the germline ends. The table came from immunoSEQ multiplex PCR; TCRdb's copy has only in-frame clones and leaves some out. The sample lists about 88,000 clones; 86% were seen once. This receptor was taken from a human donor in a cohort sampled during active COVID-19. The material sequenced was peripheral blood. The chain links TRBV28 to TRBJ2-7, with D maybe TRBD1 (6 bases). CDR3 sequence reads: CASNSWTAGSYEQYF. The CDR3 nucleotides are TGTGCCAGCAATAGTTGGACAGCAGGCTCCTACGAGCAGTACTTC.